These 30 T cell receptor beta chains came from one sample sequenced in a study of cytomegalovirus exposure and HLA in healthy donors. Primers: 60 Vbeta forward and 13 Jbeta reverse. Assay: immunoSEQ multiplex PCR; the TCRdb copy retains only in-frame clones and omits some. In the table there are about 180,000 clones, 82% of which are singletons. What was sequenced was PBMCs. Every receptor here comes from a man aged 40-49 years in good health and CMV-seronegative.

This rearrangement joins TRBV19 to TRBJ1-1, with a possible D match to TRBD1 (5 bases). The length of the CDR3 is 15 residues. Per the germline V gene, CDR1 is LNHDA and CDR2 is SQIVND (reference sequence). Trimming left V 7 bases short and J 2 bases short, with 17 bases between. As DNA, the CDR3 is TGTGCCAGTACTCAAAGTCGGGGGGGAAACACTGAAGCTTTCTTT. Translating it yields CASTQSRGGNTEAFF.

The chain couples TRBV10-3 to TRBJ2-7; 7 bases fit TRBD2. CDR3 length: 16 amino acids. From germline, CDR1 is ENHRY and CDR2 SYGVKD. V dropped 3 bases and J dropped 2; count of bases not matched to a gene: 10. In nucleotides, the CDR3 is TGTGCCATCAGTGACTCCCAATGGGGGGGACCCTACGAGCAGTACTTC. The encoded protein is CAISDSQWGGPYEQYF.

V usage is TRBV30 and J usage is TRBJ2-7; 10 bases fit TRBD1. With V trimmed by 1 base and J by 2 bases, 2 bases remained unmatched. Germline CDR1 is GTSNPN and CDR2 is SVGIG (reference sequence). The CDR3 has 14 residues. As DNA, the CDR3 is TGTGCCTGGAGTGGGACAGGGGGGGCCTACGAGCAGTACTTC. It encodes CAWSGTGGAYEQYF.

The genes are TRBV5-1 and TRBJ2-1; D is possibly TRBD2 (6 bases). V shed 0 bases and J shed 2 bases, with 9 bases lying between them. This CDR3 has 15 amino acids. Per the germline V gene, CDR1 is SGHRS and CDR2 is YFSETQ. The CDR3 DNA follows: TGCGCCAGCAGCTTGGAACTAGCTACCTACAATGAGCAGTTCTTC. Translation gives CASSLELATYNEQFF.

This clone has only one observation. The rearrangement links TRBV2 to TRBJ1-1, with 7 bases that match TRBD1. The CDR3 is 13 residues long. Germline V lookup: CDR1 SNHLY, CDR2 FYNNEI. The junction had 9 bases not matched to a gene; V was cut back by 6 bases and J by 8 bases. CDR3: CASSPRGRGEAFF. The DNA for the CDR3 is TGTGCCAGCAGCCCAAGGGGGCGCGGAGAAGCTTTCTTT.

The gene calls are TRBV9 and TRBJ1-2, with 7 bases fitting TRBD1. CDR3 size: 14 residues. The germline CDR1 and CDR2 sequences are SGDLS and YYNGEE. J gave up 6 bases and V 2 bases, and 7 bases lay outside the gene matches. The CDR3: CASSVDRVRDGYTF. CDR3 in DNA: TGTGCCAGCAGCGTCGACAGGGTAAGGGATGGCTACACCTTC.

The chain carries TRBV2 and TRBJ1-5; 8 nucleotides agree with TRBD1. Per germline, CDR1 SNHLY and CDR2 FYNNEI. The CDR3 has 13 amino acids. The trim removed 8 bases at V and 5 bases at J, leaving 5 bases unmatched. The CDR3 nucleotides read TGTGCCAGCCAGGACAGGGAAGATCAGCCCCAGCATTTT. Encoded protein: CASQDREDQPQHF.

This clone was observed a handful of times. The chain couples TRBV7-3 to TRBJ1-5; D gene uncertain. The V gene lost 6 bases and the J gene lost 5 bases, with 11 bases spanning the gap. This CDR3 region has 13 residues. Germline V lookup: CDR1 SGHTA, CDR2 FQGTGA. The CDR3 spells CASSPRGDQPQHF. As DNA, the CDR3 is TGTGCCAGCAGTCCACGAGGCGATCAGCCCCAGCATTTT.

The count of this clone is one. V is TRBV10-3 and J is TRBJ1-5; TRBD1 aligns across 7 bases. Germline CDR1 ENHRY, CDR2 SYGVKD. With V trimmed by 5 bases and J by 4 bases, 8 bases remained unmatched. The CDR3 runs 15 residues. The CDR3 DNA is TGTGCCATCAGTCCCGGGACAGACCTTAATCAGCCCCAGCATTTT. Translating it yields CAISPGTDLNQPQHF.

This chain connects TRBV7-8 to TRBJ2-7; 9 nucleotides align to TRBD2. V dropped 10 bases and J dropped 3; count of bases not matched to a gene: 13. CDR3 length equals 15 residues. The germline V gene encodes CDR1 SGHVS and CDR2 FQNEAQ. The CDR3 DNA is TGTGCCACCTCCGGGGCTAGCGGGATTAGCTACGAGCAGTACTTC. Translated, it gives CATSGASGISYEQYF.

This chain joins TRBV2 and TRBJ1-1; no clear D gene. Looked up from germline, CDR1 is SNHLY and CDR2 is FYNNEI. Trimming stripped 10 bases from V and 3 bases from J, with 18 bases between. This CDR3 is 14 amino acids long. The CDR3 DNA follows: TGTGCCACAAAAAGAGCCGTTTTAGACACTGAAGCTTTCTTT. Translated: CATKRAVLDTEAFF.

The CDR3, as DNA: TGTGCCAGCAGTTTAAGGGGGTCCGAAAGCTCCTACGAGCAGTACTTC. Its protein product is CASSLRGSESSYEQYF. The chain links TRBV27 to TRBJ2-7; TRBD1 might be the D (6 bases). Germline CDR1 is MNHEY and CDR2 is SMNVEV (reference sequence). Trimming took off 2 bases at V and 0 bases at J, with 14 bases between the two ends. The CDR3 spans 16 residues.

The rearrangement joins TRBV28 to TRBJ1-2; 11 bases line up with TRBD1. CDR3 length equals 17 residues. The germline V gene encodes CDR1 MDHEN and CDR2 SYDVKM. The V segment lost 6 bases and the J segment 5 bases; nucleotides outside the gene matches: 14. CDR3 in DNA: TGTGCCAGCAGAACCCCCTCCGGGACAGGGGGGGGTTATGGCTACACCTTC. Its translation is CASRTPSGTGGGYGYTF.

This chain joins TRBV6-5 and TRBJ2-7; 7 positions agree with TRBD1. CDR3 length: 11 amino acids. J gave up 4 bases and V 10 bases, and 4 bases lay outside the gene matches. Per the germline V gene, CDR1 is MNHEY and CDR2 is SVGAGI. CDR3 coding DNA: TGTGCCACCCAGGACAGGTACGAGCAGTACTTC. Protein sequence: CATQDRYEQYF.

About this clone itself: The same CDR3 arises from other DNA sequences in this sample as well. The chain couples TRBV28 to TRBJ1-6; D not certain. Germline CDR1 is MDHEN and CDR2 is SYDVKM. Deletions cut 9 bases from V and 0 bases from J, with 6 bases between. The CDR3 contains 13 residues. The CDR3 loop is CASLSSYNSPLHF. CDR3 sequence (DNA): TGTGCCAGTCTTAGCTCCTATAATTCACCCCTCCACTTT. The full variable domain, completed using reference TRBV28 and TRBJ1-6, is DVKVTQSSRYLVKRTGEKVFLECVQDMDHENMFWYRQDPGLGLRLIYFSYDVKMKEKGDIPEGYSVSREKKERFSLILESASTNQTSMYLCASLSSYNSPLHFGNGTRLTVT.

V is TRBV29-1 and J is TRBJ1-2; D call uncertain. This CDR3 has 14 amino acids. Germline assignment: CDR1 SQVTM and CDR2 ANQGSEA. Trimming left V 5 bases short and J 2 bases short, with 15 bases between. In DNA form, the CDR3 reads TGCAGCGTTACGGGGAGTGCGGTAAACTATGGCTACACCTTC. Translating gives CSVTGSAVNYGYTF.

This chain uses TRBV28 with TRBJ1-2; D call uncertain. The germline gives CDR1 MDHEN, CDR2 SYDVKM. The V end was cut by 5 bases, the J end by 8 bases, with 12 bases between. The CDR3 length is 12 residues. The CDR3 loop is CASSPPGDGYTF. The CDR3 nucleotides are TGTGCCAGCAGTCCTCCGGGAGACGGCTACACCTTC.

The chain couples TRBV5-5 to TRBJ1-5, with 8 positions matching TRBD1. CDR3 size: 17 residues. V was pared by 0 bases and J by 0 bases, with 5 bases of the junction left unmatched. CDR1 and CDR2 (germline): SGHKS, YYEKEE (reference sequence). CDR3 bases: TGTGCCAGCAGCTTGGTTGCAGGGGGCCATAGCAATCAGCCCCAGCATTTT. This encodes CASSLVAGGHSNQPQHF.

The chain employs TRBV6-5 and TRBJ1-5; 7 bases are shared with TRBD1. J gave up 3 bases and V 5 bases, and 7 bases lay outside the gene matches. Germline assignment: CDR1 MNHEY and CDR2 SVGAGI. The CDR3 is 15 residues long. The CDR3 coding sequence is TGTGCCAGCAGTCAACAGGGGACCCTCAATCAGCCCCAGCATTTT. Translation: CASSQQGTLNQPQHF.

The J gene is TRBJ1-1, the V gene TRBV7-2, with 7 bases lining up with TRBD1. V was clipped by 5 bases and J by 5 bases; unmatched bases: 8. CDR3 length: 14 residues. Germline-derived CDR1 and CDR2 are SGHTA and FQGNSA. The CDR3 loop reads CASSPRQGKTEAFF. The CDR3 DNA reads TGTGCCAGCAGCCCCAGACAGGGTAAAACTGAAGCTTTCTTT.

The chain has TRBV5-1 and TRBJ2-1; maybe TRBD2 (6 bases). The V end lost 5 bases, the J end lost 7 bases, and 7 bases lay between the germline ends. Germline V gives CDR1 SGHRS, CDR2 YFSETQ. The CDR3 is 11 residues long. This CDR3 is CASREGNEQFF. CDR3 DNA sequence: TGCGCCAGCAGGGAGGGGAATGAGCAGTTCTTC. Supplemented by reference TRBV5-1 and TRBJ2-1, the full variable domain reads KAGVTQTPRYLIKTRGQQVTLSCSPISGHRSVSWYQQTPGQGLQFLFEYFSETQRNKGNFPGRFSGRQFSNSRSEMNVSTLELGDSALYLCASREGNEQFFGPGTRLTVL.

The V and J genes are TRBV29-1 and TRBJ1-4, with D perhaps TRBD1 (6 bases). This CDR3 has 13 amino acids. The V gene's germline CDR1 is SQVTM and CDR2 ANQGSEA. V was clipped by 6 bases and J by 4 bases, with 12 bases between them. The CDR3 region has the DNA TGCAGCGTCCGACAGGCCCTTAATGAAAAACTGTTTTTT. Translation: CSVRQALNEKLFF.

This clone was seen once. Other DNA sequences in the same sample also yield this CDR3. This chain connects TRBV28 to TRBJ1-5; D gene uncertain. CDR1 MDHEN and CDR2 SYDVKM come from the germline V gene. V was trimmed by 2 bases and J by 2 bases, leaving 10 bases between them. The CDR3 consists of 15 residues. The CDR3, as DNA: TGTGCCAGCAGTTTAAGAGGCGGAGGCAATCAGCCCCAGCATTTT. Amino acid sequence: CASSLRGGGNQPQHF.

The table lists this clone with a count of one. The chain is built from TRBV12-5 and TRBJ2-2, with 8 bases lining up with TRBD1. After removal of 2 bases from V and 3 bases from J, the junction contained 8 bases not matched to a gene. CDR1 is LGHNT, CDR2 FRNRAP, per germline. CDR3 length equals 17 residues. CDR3 sequence reads: CASGLSTGQGDTGELFF. The CDR3 DNA is TGTGCTAGTGGTTTGTCGACCGGACAGGGCGACACCGGGGAGCTGTTTTTT.

V gene TRBV7-8 combines with J gene TRBJ2-1; D is perhaps TRBD1 (6 bases). V shed 4 bases and J shed 8 bases, with 9 bases lying between them. The CDR3 spans 12 residues. The germline gives CDR1 SGHVS, CDR2 FQNEAQ. The CDR3 loop is CASSSGEDEQFF. Written as DNA, the CDR3 is TGTGCCAGCAGCTCAGGGGAAGATGAGCAGTTCTTC.

The chain combines TRBV9 with TRBJ2-7; D not certain. Germline V gene sequence: CDR1 SGDLS, CDR2 YYNGEE. CDR3 length equals 13 residues. V gave up 0 bases and J gave up 3 bases, with 7 bases separating them. The CDR3 region is CASSVGVDYEQYF. The CDR3 DNA sequence: TGTGCCAGCAGCGTAGGCGTAGACTACGAGCAGTACTTC.

This chain links TRBV6-6 with TRBJ2-5; 14 bases agree with TRBD2. This CDR3 is built from 16 residues. Germline V CDR1 and CDR2: MNHNY, SVGAGI (reference sequence). The ends lost 6 bases at V and 2 bases at J; junction bases unmatched: 5. In DNA form, the CDR3 reads TGTGCCAGCAGCCGCGGGACTAGCGGGGGACAAGAGACCCAGTACTTC. Protein: CASSRGTSGGQETQYF.

The chain uses TRBV2 and TRBJ2-3; possibly TRBD2 for D (6 bases). Germline lookup yields CDR1 SNHLY and CDR2 FYNNEI. CDR3 length: 13 amino acids. Trimming pared 6 bases from V and 3 bases from J, leaving 10 bases between. DNA for the CDR3: TGTGCCAGCAGGGCGGGATTTACAGATACGCAGTATTTT. This gives the protein CASRAGFTDTQYF. The full variable domain, rest sourced from reference TRBV2 and TRBJ2-3, is EPEVTQTPSHQVTQMGQEVILRCVPISNHLYFYWYRQILGQKVEFLVSFYNNEISEKSEIFDDQFSVERPDGSNFTLKIRSTKLEDSAMYFCASRAGFTDTQYFGPGTRLTVL.

The rearrangement uses TRBV9 and TRBJ2-7; D might be TRBD2 (5 bases). Germline V lookup: CDR1 SGDLS, CDR2 YYNGEE. CDR3 length equals 16 residues. V dropped 0 bases and J dropped 5 bases, with 18 bases sitting between them. CDR3 sequence: CASSVGLQETGNEQYF. The CDR3 DNA is TGTGCCAGCAGCGTAGGCCTCCAGGAGACGGGAAACGAGCAGTACTTC.

V and J are TRBV7-2 and TRBJ2-2; TRBD2 agrees at 7 bases. V gave up 5 bases and J gave up 7 bases; unmatched junction bases: 13. Germline CDR1 is SGHTA and CDR2 is FQGNSA. CDR3 size: 16 residues. CDR3 residues: CASSLFGGGVVGELFF. As DNA, the CDR3 is TGTGCCAGCAGCCTCTTTGGTGGGGGGGTTGTCGGGGAGCTGTTTTTT.